This T cell receptor beta chain was sequenced in a study of T cells after yellow fever vaccination. The study, taken as a whole, reports: Relatively few clonotypes were ones that appeared in both CD4 and CD8 compartments.

TCRdb itself ran the 5' RACE reads through MiXCR, one entry per CDR3 protein. The data contain about 580,000 distinct CDR3 sequences, about a sixth of them singletons. The V and J ends lost 6 bases and 0 bases respectively, with 15 bases between them. The length of the CDR3 is 16 residues. This clonotype was counted only a few times. Its cognate antigen is unknown. J is TRBJ2-4 and V is TRBV12-3 or TRBV12-4; either TRBD1 or TRBD2 may supply D (5 bases each). The clonotype was recovered from a man aged 18 to 29 who received the YFV17D yellow fever vaccine. Here the sequenced sample was PBMCs, taken 5 to 6 days after the first yellow fever vaccination. This chain's CDR3 is CASSPSPGLAKNIQYF. The CDR3 bases are TGTGCCAGCAGCCCCTCGCCGGGGCTAGCCAAAAACATTCAGTACTTC.